A selection of T cell receptor beta chains follows, all from one sample in a study of T-cell memory formation after mild COVID-19. Via MiXCR, TCRdb re-called the 5' RACE reads, giving one row per CDR3 protein. The data show more than 300,000 distinct CDR3 sequences, with roughly an eighth seen just once and 21% held by the top ten. Sequenced: PBMCs or a T cell subset sorted from them (not recorded which). The source of these receptors is a man younger than 35 who had mild COVID-19 (a few samples of this study predate the infection). Cell type and time point are not known. Each CDR3 is given with its conserved first and last residue. The D gene is left open where the match is weak. Some rows have no size entry. The others give once, few or many, or a class for an expanded clone.

cdr3_aa: CASIRDTRYGYTF; cdr3_nt: TGTGCCAGCATCCGGGACACTCGCTATGGCTACACCTTC; cdr3_length: 13; d_call: -; clone_size: few; j_call: TRBJ1-2; v_call: TRBV2
cdr3_aa: CASSPGTRTLETQYF; cdr3_nt: TGTGCCAGCAGCCCCGGGACTAGAACGTTGGAGACCCAGTACTTC; cdr3_length: 15; d_call: TRBD2; clone_size: -; j_call: TRBJ2-5; v_call: TRBV12-3/TRBV12-4
cdr3_aa: CASSLGGGRSSYEQYF; cdr3_nt: TGTGCCAGCAGCTTAGGAGGCGGCAGGAGCTCCTACGAGCAGTACTTC; cdr3_length: 16; d_call: -; clone_size: many; j_call: TRBJ2-7; v_call: TRBV7-9
cdr3_aa: CASSRQRGVYNEQFF; cdr3_nt: TGTGCCAGCAGCCGACAGCGGGGGGTATACAATGAGCAGTTCTTC; cdr3_length: 15; d_call: TRBD2; clone_size: few; j_call: TRBJ2-1; v_call: TRBV5-5
cdr3_aa: CAWSKDRVLNTEAFF; cdr3_nt: TGTGCCTGGAGTAAGGACAGGGTCCTGAACACTGAAGCTTTCTTT; cdr3_length: 15; d_call: TRBD1; clone_size: -; j_call: TRBJ1-1; v_call: TRBV30
cdr3_aa: CASSLAGYETQYF; cdr3_nt: TGTGCCAGCAGTTTAGCGGGGTACGAGACCCAGTACTTC; cdr3_length: 13; d_call: -; clone_size: -; j_call: TRBJ2-5; v_call: TRBV12-3/TRBV12-4
cdr3_aa: CASSPGTGPFLIEPFF; cdr3_nt: TGTGCCAGCAGTCCCGGGACAGGGCCATTCCTGATTGAGCCTTTCTTT; cdr3_length: 16; d_call: TRBD1; clone_size: -; j_call: TRBJ1-1; v_call: TRBV6-5
cdr3_aa: CASSQDGGRGNTIYF; cdr3_nt: TGTGCCAGCAGCCAAGATGGGGGGCGAGGAAACACCATATATTTT; cdr3_length: 15; d_call: -; clone_size: few; j_call: TRBJ1-3; v_call: TRBV3-1
cdr3_aa: CASSEGATNSPLHF; cdr3_nt: TGCGCCAGCAGCGAGGGGGCTACCAATTCACCCCTCCACTTT; cdr3_length: 14; d_call: TRBD1; clone_size: few; j_call: TRBJ1-6; v_call: TRBV5-1
cdr3_aa: CASSLRQGDGYTF; cdr3_nt: TGTGCCAGCAGTCTCCGACAGGGAGATGGCTACACCTTC; cdr3_length: 13; d_call: TRBD1; clone_size: many; j_call: TRBJ1-2; v_call: TRBV5-1
cdr3_aa: CASSFGAVNQPQHF; cdr3_nt: TGTGCCAGCAGCTTCGGGGCAGTTAATCAGCCCCAGCATTTT; cdr3_length: 14; d_call: -; clone_size: many; j_call: TRBJ1-5; v_call: TRBV7-2
cdr3_aa: CSAHTGGGTDTQYF; cdr3_nt: TGCAGTGCTCATACAGGGGGCGGGACAGATACGCAGTATTTT; cdr3_length: 14; d_call: TRBD1; clone_size: few; j_call: TRBJ2-3; v_call: TRBV20-1
cdr3_aa: CASSQVNSLNEQFF; cdr3_nt: TGTGCCAGCAGCCAAGTTAACAGCCTCAATGAGCAGTTCTTC; cdr3_length: 14; d_call: -; clone_size: few; j_call: TRBJ2-1; v_call: TRBV4-2
cdr3_aa: CASSLAGTGGNEKLFF; cdr3_nt: TGTGCCAGCAGCTTAGCCGGGACAGGCGGTAATGAAAAACTGTTTTTT; cdr3_length: 16; d_call: TRBD1; clone_size: few; j_call: TRBJ1-4; v_call: TRBV7-2
cdr3_aa: CASSTPRGGRGNSGQPQHF; cdr3_nt: TGTGCCAGCAGTACCCCTCGCGGGGGGCGAGGGAATAGCGGTCAGCCCCAGCATTTT; cdr3_length: 19; d_call: -; clone_size: -; j_call: TRBJ1-5; v_call: TRBV6-6
cdr3_aa: CASSLERQGGLNEQFF; cdr3_nt: TGTGCCAGCAGCTTAGAGAGACAGGGGGGACTCAATGAGCAGTTCTTC; cdr3_length: 16; d_call: TRBD1; clone_size: few; j_call: TRBJ2-1; v_call: TRBV11-1
cdr3_aa: CASSQDLGHNQPQHF; cdr3_nt: TGCGCCAGCAGCCAAGATTTGGGCCACAATCAGCCCCAGCATTTT; cdr3_length: 15; d_call: -; clone_size: few; j_call: TRBJ1-5; v_call: TRBV4-1
cdr3_aa: CASSFVHEQYF; cdr3_nt: TGTGCCAGCAGCTTTGTCCACGAGCAGTACTTC; cdr3_length: 11; d_call: -; clone_size: few; j_call: TRBJ2-7; v_call: TRBV7-9
cdr3_aa: CASIYRDRGPGTEAFF; cdr3_nt: TGTGCCAGTATCTACCGGGACAGGGGGCCGGGCACTGAAGCTTTCTTT; cdr3_length: 16; d_call: TRBD1; clone_size: -; j_call: TRBJ1-1; v_call: TRBV19
cdr3_aa: CASSVGQGVQETQYF; cdr3_nt: TGTGCCAGCAGTGTAGGACAGGGGGTTCAAGAGACCCAGTACTTC; cdr3_length: 15; d_call: TRBD1; clone_size: -; j_call: TRBJ2-5; v_call: TRBV6-1
cdr3_aa: CASSARQLGLYNEQFF; cdr3_nt: TGTGCCAGCAGCGCGAGACAACTAGGGCTTTACAATGAGCAGTTCTTC; cdr3_length: 16; d_call: -; clone_size: few; j_call: TRBJ2-1; v_call: TRBV6-1
cdr3_aa: CASSLDRRLDEQFF; cdr3_nt: TGTGCCAGCAGCTTAGACAGGCGCCTCGATGAGCAGTTCTTC; cdr3_length: 14; d_call: -; clone_size: -; j_call: TRBJ2-1; v_call: TRBV5-4
cdr3_aa: CASSYLNNEKLFF; cdr3_nt: TGTGCCAGCAGCTACCTGAATAATGAAAAACTGTTTTTT; cdr3_length: 13; d_call: -; clone_size: -; j_call: TRBJ1-4; v_call: TRBV7-3
cdr3_aa: CASSPMASTTGETQYF; cdr3_nt: TGTGCCAGCAGCCCAATGGCCAGCACAACCGGGGAGACCCAGTACTTC; cdr3_length: 16; d_call: -; clone_size: few; j_call: TRBJ2-5; v_call: TRBV7-8
cdr3_aa: CAISEGSPGLYGYTF; cdr3_nt: TGTGCCATCAGTGAGGGTAGTCCAGGACTTTATGGCTACACCTTC; cdr3_length: 15; d_call: -; clone_size: few; j_call: TRBJ1-2; v_call: TRBV10-3
cdr3_aa: CSARDHGGPNYGYTF; cdr3_nt: TGCAGTGCTAGAGATCATGGGGGGCCAAATTATGGCTACACCTTC; cdr3_length: 15; d_call: -; clone_size: -; j_call: TRBJ1-2; v_call: TRBV20-1
cdr3_aa: CSARGTSYEQYF; cdr3_nt: TGCAGTGCTAGGGGGACTAGTTACGAGCAGTACTTC; cdr3_length: 12; d_call: TRBD2; clone_size: few; j_call: TRBJ2-7; v_call: TRBV20-1
cdr3_aa: CASSRTGGSDYGYTF; cdr3_nt: TGTGCCAGCAGCCGAACTGGGGGTAGCGACTATGGCTACACCTTC; cdr3_length: 15; d_call: -; clone_size: -; j_call: TRBJ1-2; v_call: TRBV7-9
cdr3_aa: CASRPRDRGVLANTGELFF; cdr3_nt: TGTGCCAGCAGACCCCGGGACAGGGGAGTTCTCGCGAACACCGGGGAGCTGTTTTTT; cdr3_length: 19; d_call: TRBD1; clone_size: -; j_call: TRBJ2-2; v_call: TRBV3-1
cdr3_aa: CASSLDSWTGAAGYTF; cdr3_nt: TGTGCCAGCAGCTTAGATTCCTGGACAGGGGCCGCTGGCTACACCTTC; cdr3_length: 16; d_call: TRBD1; clone_size: -; j_call: TRBJ1-2; v_call: TRBV7-2